The present T cell receptor beta chain was sequenced within a study of blood T cell repertoires in COVID-19. On the study more broadly: The United States, Italy and Spain provided the acute and convalescent COVID-19 samples.

In this sample, this clone turned up a few times. Trimming shortened V by 6 bases and J by 5 bases, and 5 bases separated the two germline ends. The CDR3 is 11 amino acids. In germline, CDR1 is SGHTS, CDR2 YDEGEE. As processed by the authors: Amplifying reference gene primers gave estimates of nucleated cell counts. The protocol was immunoSEQ multiplex PCR, while the TCRdb copy is restricted to in-frame clones and leaves out a portion. From that table come the V and J calls and clone size; the DNA was used to work out D and trimming. The table lists some 270,000 clones, approximately 83% of them singletons.

Sequenced material: peripheral blood. The clonotype comes from a woman between 65 and 79 years old with acute or convalescent COVID-19. This rearrangement joins TRBV5-8 to TRBJ2-2, with D hard to call. The CDR3 bases are TGTGCCAGCACCCTGACCGGGGAGCTGTTTTTT. It specifies CASTLTGELFF.